This T cell receptor beta chain was profiled in a study of cytomegalovirus exposure and HLA in healthy donors. The study's findings and limits: Confirmation was obtained in vitro that a few CMV-associated chains are specific for CMV antigens. CMV serostatus was the sole immune exposure data available.

With regard to this clone: Its target is unknown.

The CDR3 runs 13 residues. V lost 3 bases to trimming and J lost 8 bases, with 11 bases between them. The V gene's germline CDR1 is SGDLS and CDR2 YYNGEE. The primer mix had 60 Vbeta and 13 Jbeta primers. The table came from immunoSEQ multiplex PCR; TCRdb's copy has only in-frame clones and leaves some out. This specimen shows about 77,000 clones; the ten leading clones hold about 13%. V usage is TRBV9 and J usage is TRBJ1-4, with a tentative D call TRBD1 (6 bases). This sequence was found in a man aged 50 to 60 in good health and CMV-seropositive. The sequenced sample was PBMCs. The CDR3 spells CASSGRGGEKLFF. The CDR3 DNA reads as TGTGCCAGCAGCGGCAGGGGCGGAGAAAAACTGTTTTTT.